A single sample is the source of the 9 T cell receptor beta chains below, sequenced in a study of human T cells and chemical hapten exposure. One entry per CDR3 protein, called by TCRdb with MiXCR from the RACE reads. This sample yields 62,000 or so distinct CDR3 sequences, of which 11% are seen a single time; over 4% belongs to the top ten. Time point meaning: pre-sensitization, week 0. As for treatment: therapeutic diphenylcyclopropenone sensitization with weekly scalp DPC. Source: whole blood, taken in connection with sensitization to the hapten diphenylcyclopropenone (DPC). The receptors were sampled from a woman between 45 and 60 years old with alopecia areata. Some clones in this sample may be carry-over from other donors' samples.

The CDR3 region has the DNA TGTGCCATCAGTGACGGACAGGGGGTATACGAGCAGTACTTC. Protein sequence: CAISDGQGVYEQYF. The chain links TRBV10-3 to TRBJ2-7; 10 bases align to TRBD1. V lost 3 bases, J lost 4 bases, and 3 bases stayed unmatched. The CDR3 length is 14 residues. The V gene's germline CDR1 is ENHRY and CDR2 SYGVKD.

This clonotype appeared a few times. A read error may produce the germline difference seen at one junction end. The gene calls are TRBV7-7 and TRBJ2-2, with 11 bases identical to TRBD2. Germline V CDR1 and CDR2: SSHAT, FNYEAQ (reference sequence). This CDR3 contains 15 residues. The chain's CDR3 is CASSRGTSGTGELFF. As DNA, the CDR3 is TGTGCTAGCAGCAGAGGGACTAGCGGCACCGGGGAGCTGTTTTTT.

This clonotype was detected many times. The genes are TRBV6-6 and TRBJ2-2; unclear D gene. Germline CDR1 is MNHNY and CDR2 is SVGAGI (reference sequence). The V end was cut by 6 bases, the J end by 1 base, with 3 bases between. The CDR3 runs 12 residues. Here the CDR3 DNA reads TGTGCCAGCAGGCTGAACACCGGGGAGCTGTTTTTT. The encoded protein is CASRLNTGELFF.

The V gene is TRBV11-3, the J gene TRBJ2-4; 7 nucleotides line up with TRBD1. J lost 9 bases, V lost 5 bases, and 7 bases had no gene match. The CDR3 has 13 amino acids. Germline assignment: CDR1 SGHNT and CDR2 YENEEA. CDR3 in amino acids: CASSRDRRGIQYF. DNA for the CDR3: TGTGCCAGCAGCCGGGACAGACGGGGCATTCAGTACTTC.

This clonotype has more than one count but fewer than ten. The gene calls are TRBV7-8 and TRBJ2-7; 8 bases align to TRBD2. CDR3 length: 16 residues. Germline values: CDR1 SGHVS, CDR2 FQNEAQ. V gave up 5 bases and J gave up 3 bases; unmatched junction bases: 12. The CDR3 reads CASSTNSGSFRYEQYF. The CDR3 DNA sequence: TGTGCCAGCAGCACGAACAGCGGGAGCTTCCGCTACGAGCAGTACTTC.

This clonotype was picked up many times. J is TRBJ2-2 and V is TRBV5-1; no firm D call. This CDR3 region has 16 residues. Trimming pared 0 bases from V and 6 bases from J, leaving 15 bases between. Germline values: CDR1 SGHRS, CDR2 YFSETQ. The CDR3 nucleotides are TGCGCCAGCAGCTTGGTATCCCCTTCTGCCCCCGGGGAGCTGTTTTTT. Translation gives CASSLVSPSAPGELFF.

In this sample, this clonotype turned up a few times. This chain connects TRBV7-9 to TRBJ1-2; D not certain. Germline CDR1 reads SEHNR; CDR2 reads FQNEAQ (reference sequence). The V end was cut by 0 bases, the J end by 0 bases, with 5 bases between. The CDR3 runs to 14 residues. The CDR3 is CASSLAIANYGYTF. The CDR3 DNA reads TGTGCCAGCAGCTTAGCCATCGCTAACTATGGCTACACCTTC.

This clonotype has more than one count but fewer than ten. This rearrangement joins TRBV11-1 to TRBJ2-3; perhaps TRBD2 as D (6 bases). Germline V gene data show CDR1 as SGHAT and CDR2 as FQDESV (reference sequence). Trimming removed 6 bases from V and 0 bases from J, with 19 bases in between. The CDR3 covers 17 residues. For the CDR3, the DNA is TGTGCCAGCAGATCAAATTTCGGGAGCGGCAGCACAGATACGCAGTATTTT. This gives the protein CASRSNFGSGSTDTQYF.

With regard to this clonotype: This may arise from a read error, as a much more abundant clone is one base away. The V and J genes are TRBV12-3 or TRBV12-4 and TRBJ1-1, with D possibly being TRBD1 (5 bases). This CDR3 comprises 14 residues. CDR3 bases: TGTGCCAGCAGTTTAACAACAGGACACACTGGAGCTTTCTTT. Protein product: CASSLTTGHTGAFF.